This T cell receptor (beta chain) was recorded in a study of CD8 T cells in ankylosing spondylitis. In TCRdb, the 5' RACE reads were re-called with MiXCR into one record per CDR3 protein. The sample yields 300,000 to 400,000 distinct CDR3 sequences, about 9.9% seen once. This clonotype was detected only a few times. The antigen remains unidentified. The V and J ends lost 2 bases and 2 bases respectively, with 15 bases between them. CDR1 and CDR2 from the germline V gene are KGHSH and LQKENI. This CDR3 has 16 residues. Study outcomes and limitations: A CD8+ phenotype characterized the disease-linked clones, which were relatively rare in peripheral blood.

The receptor comes from a female donor with ankylosing spondylitis or in good health (not recorded which). The sequencing input was blood, either unsorted or a sorted T cell fraction (not recorded which). This rearrangement joins TRBV18 to TRBJ1-1; D gene uncertain. Here the CDR3 reads CASSPSIGRTNTEAFF. In DNA form, the CDR3 reads TGTGCCAGCTCACCATCTATCGGACGTACTAACACTGAAGCTTTCTTT.